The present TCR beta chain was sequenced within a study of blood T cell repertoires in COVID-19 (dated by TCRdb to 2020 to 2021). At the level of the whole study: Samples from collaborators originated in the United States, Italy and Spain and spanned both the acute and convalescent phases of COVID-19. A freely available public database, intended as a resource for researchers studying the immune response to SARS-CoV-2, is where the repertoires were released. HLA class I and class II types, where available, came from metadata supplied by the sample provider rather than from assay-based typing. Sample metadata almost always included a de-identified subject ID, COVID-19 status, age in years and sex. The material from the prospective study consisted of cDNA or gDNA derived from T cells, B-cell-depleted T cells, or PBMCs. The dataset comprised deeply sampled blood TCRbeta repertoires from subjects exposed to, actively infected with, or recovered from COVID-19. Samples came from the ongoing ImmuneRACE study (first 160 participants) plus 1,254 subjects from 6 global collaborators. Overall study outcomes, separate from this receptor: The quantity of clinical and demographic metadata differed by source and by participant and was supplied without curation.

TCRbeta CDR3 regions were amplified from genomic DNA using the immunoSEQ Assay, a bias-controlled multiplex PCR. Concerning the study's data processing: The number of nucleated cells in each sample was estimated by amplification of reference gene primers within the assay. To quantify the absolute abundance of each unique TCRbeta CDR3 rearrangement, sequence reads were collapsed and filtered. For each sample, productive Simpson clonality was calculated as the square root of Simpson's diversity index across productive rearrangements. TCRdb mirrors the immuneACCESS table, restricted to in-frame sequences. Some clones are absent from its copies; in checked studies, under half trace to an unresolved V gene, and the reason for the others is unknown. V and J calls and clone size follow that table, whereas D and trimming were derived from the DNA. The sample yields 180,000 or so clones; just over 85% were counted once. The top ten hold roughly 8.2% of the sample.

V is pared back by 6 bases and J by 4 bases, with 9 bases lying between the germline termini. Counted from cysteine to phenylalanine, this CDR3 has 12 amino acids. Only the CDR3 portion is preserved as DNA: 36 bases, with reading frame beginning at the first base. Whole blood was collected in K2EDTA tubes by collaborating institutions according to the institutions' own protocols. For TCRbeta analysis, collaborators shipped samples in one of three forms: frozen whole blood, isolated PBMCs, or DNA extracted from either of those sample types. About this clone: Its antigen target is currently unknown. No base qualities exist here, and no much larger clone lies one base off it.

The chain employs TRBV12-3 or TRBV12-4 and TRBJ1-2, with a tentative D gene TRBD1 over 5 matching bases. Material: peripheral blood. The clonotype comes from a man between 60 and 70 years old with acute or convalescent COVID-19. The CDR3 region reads CASSTGPYGYTF. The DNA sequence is TGTGCCAGCAGCACAGGTCCCTATGGCTACACCTTC.